These 15 T cell receptor beta chains were sequenced from one sample in a study of cytomegalovirus exposure and HLA in healthy donors. The PCR used 60 Vbeta and 13 Jbeta primers. Assay: immunoSEQ multiplex PCR; the TCRdb copy retains only in-frame clones and omits some. The data show approximately 120,000 clones, approximately 87% seen once. Specimen: PBMCs. These receptors were taken from a man aged 18 to 30 in good health and CMV-seropositive.

The CDR3 coding sequence is TGTGCCAGCAGTCCTATGCTTGCGGGGGAACACACAGATACGCAGTATTTT. It translates to CASSPMLAGEHTDTQYF. The rearrangement joins TRBV28 to TRBJ2-3, with TRBD2 identical over 7 bases. Germline lookup yields CDR1 MDHEN and CDR2 SYDVKM. V was pared by 5 bases and J by 2 bases, with 13 bases of the junction left unmatched. The CDR3 is 17 amino acids. Drawing the rest from reference TRBV28 and TRBJ2-3, the complete variable domain is DVKVTQSSRYLVKRTGEKVFLECVQDMDHENMFWYRQDPGLGLRLIYFSYDVKMKEKGDIPEGYSVSREKKERFSLILESASTNQTSMYLCASSPMLAGEHTDTQYFGPGTRLTVL.

This chain connects TRBV7-9 to TRBJ2-1; 12 bases line up with TRBD2. Germline V CDR1 and CDR2: SEHNR, FQNEAQ (reference sequence). CDR3 length: 15 amino acids. J gave up 9 bases and V 5 bases, and 8 bases lay outside the gene matches. CDR3 nucleotides: TGTGCCAGCAGCATACTAGCGGGGGGCCGAGGTGAGCAGTTCTTC. It codes for CASSILAGGRGEQFF.

In regard to this clone: The junction differs from germline at one of its ends, possibly a read error. Within the sample, other DNA sequences also encode this same CDR3. This sequence joins TRBV10-1 and TRBJ1-1; D is possibly TRBD1 (6 bases). Germline assignment: CDR1 WNHNN and CDR2 SYGVQD (reference sequence). The CDR3 has 13 residues. CDR3 DNA sequence: TGCGCCAGCAGTGAGCAGGGGAACACTGAAGCTTTCTTC. It yields the protein CASSEQGNTEAFF.

V usage is TRBV6-1 and J usage is TRBJ1-1; possible D gene TRBD1, 6 bases. The CDR3 is 13 amino acids. The germline V gene encodes CDR1 MNHNS and CDR2 SASEGT. V was cut by 7 bases and J by 1 base, with 10 bases left in between. CDR3 in DNA: TGTGCCAGCAACTTACAGGGGAACACTGAAGCTTTCTTT. This sequence encodes CASNLQGNTEAFF.

To note about this clone: Distinct nucleotide sequences in the sample also encode this CDR3. The gene calls are TRBV29-1 and TRBJ1-1, with D perhaps matching TRBD1 (5 bases). Trimming took 7 bases from V and 1 from J, leaving 13 bases between them. The CDR3 runs to 13 residues. CDR1 is SQVTM, CDR2 ANQGSEA, per germline. In nucleotides, the CDR3 is TGCAGCGCCGGGAGGCAGGGGAACACTGAAGCTTTCTTT. This encodes CSAGRQGNTEAFF.

The chain joins TRBV19 to TRBJ1-1; the match to TRBD1 covers 7 bases. V shed 8 bases and J 5 bases; nucleotides not matched to a gene: 5. The CDR3 runs 12 residues. Germline loops: CDR1 LNHDA, CDR2 SQIVND (reference sequence). DNA for the CDR3: TGTGCCAGTGCGACAGGGTCAACTGAAGCTTTCTTT. This codes for CASATGSTEAFF.

This sequence joins TRBV6-1 and TRBJ2-1; 8 bases map to TRBD1. After removal of 7 bases from V and 2 bases from J, the junction contained 7 bases not matched to a gene. Germline CDR1 reads MNHNS; CDR2 reads SASEGT. The CDR3 consists of 15 residues. The CDR3 spells CASILDRGPYNEQFF. Here the CDR3 DNA reads TGTGCCAGCATCTTAGACAGGGGCCCCTACAATGAGCAGTTCTTC.

This sequence joins TRBV5-1 and TRBJ2-1; TRBD2 agrees at 8 bases. Germline CDR1 SGHRS, CDR2 YFSETQ. The CDR3 covers 14 residues. V shed 0 bases, J shed 8 bases, and the junction held 4 bases outside the gene matches. The CDR3 nucleotides are TGCGCCAGCAGCTTGGGACTAGCGCTGGATGAGCAGTTCTTC. Translated, it gives CASSLGLALDEQFF.

This chain links TRBV6-5 with TRBJ2-7; TRBD2 agrees at 12 bases. J lost 5 bases, V lost 8 bases, and 7 bases had no gene match. Germline V gene data show CDR1 as MNHEY and CDR2 as SVGAGI. This CDR3 comprises 14 residues. CDR3 nucleotides: TGTGCCAGCGTCCCACTAGCGGGGGGCGACGAGCAGTACTTC. Its protein product is CASVPLAGGDEQYF.

This chain uses TRBV18 with TRBJ2-1; TRBD2 matches 7 bases. Trimming cost V 6 bases and J 8 bases; bases outside gene matches: 4. This CDR3 contains 12 residues. Germline CDR1 reads KGHSH; CDR2 reads LQKENI. The CDR3 region is CASSPRGDEQFF. The CDR3 nucleotides read TGTGCCAGCTCCCCTCGGGGGGATGAGCAGTTCTTC. The full variable domain, rest sourced from reference TRBV18 and TRBJ2-1, is NAGVMQNPRHLVRRRGQEARLRCSPMKGHSHVYWYRQLPEEGLKFMVYLQKENIIDESGMPKERFSAEFPKEGPSILRIQQVVRGDSAAYFCASSPRGDEQFFGPGTRLTVL.

The gene calls are TRBV28 and TRBJ1-2, with D possibly matching TRBD1 (5 bases). CDR3 length equals 14 residues. Germline CDR1 reads MDHEN; CDR2 reads SYDVKM. V was cut by 7 bases and J by 2 bases, with 14 bases left in between. For the CDR3, the DNA is TGTGCCAGCATAGGGGCTTTGGCCAACTATGGCTACACCTTC. It codes for CASIGALANYGYTF.

This chain connects TRBV4-2 to TRBJ2-7; 8 nucleotides match TRBD2. Germline CDR1 is LGHNA and CDR2 is YNFKEQ. The CDR3 loop spans 16 amino acids. V lost 0 bases and J lost 1; bases outside the gene matches: 5. The CDR3: CASSQERAGGSYEQYF. The CDR3 bases are TGTGCCAGCAGCCAAGAACGGGCGGGGGGATCCTACGAGCAGTACTTC.

This chain links TRBV28 with TRBJ2-5, with 8 bases aligning to TRBD2. The germline CDR1 and CDR2 sequences are MDHEN and SYDVKM. This CDR3 is built from 17 residues. With 1 base clipped from V and 5 bases from J, the junction kept 12 bases outside the gene matches. The CDR3 DNA follows: TGTGCCAGCAGTTTATCCCTTTCGACCCGGGAGGGGGAGACCCAGTACTTC. It codes for CASSLSLSTREGETQYF.

The chain combines TRBV30 with TRBJ1-1; D unclear. V was pared by 6 bases and J by 5 bases, with 10 bases between. Germline values: CDR1 GTSNPN, CDR2 SVGIG (reference sequence). The CDR3 covers 11 residues. The CDR3 DNA reads as TGTGCCTGCTCCGTCCCGACTGAAGCTTTCTTT. Protein sequence: CACSVPTEAFF.

This clone was seen just once. The chain combines TRBV18 with TRBJ1-5; the D gene is possibly TRBD1 (6 bases). Germline V CDR1 and CDR2: KGHSH, LQKENI. V gave up 3 bases and J gave up 4 bases, with 10 bases separating them. The CDR3 length is 14 residues. CDR3 bases: TGTGCCAGCTCACCTGGACAGACAAATCAGCCCCAGCATTTT. Its protein is CASSPGQTNQPQHF.